These T cell receptor beta chains were read from a single sample in a study of shared clonotypes between healthy human individuals. Measured with immunoSEQ multiplex PCR; TCRdb has only the in-frame clones, and not every one. The table records over a million clones, about 84% of them present only once. Material: memory CD4+ T cells from PBMCs. Source of these receptors: a man between 18 and 29 years old in good health. Some clones in this sample may be carry-over from other donors' samples. Each CDR3 is given with its conserved first and last residue. Fields, in order: D gene, clone size, J gene, V gene, CDR3 length, CDR3 DNA, CDR3 protein. A D gene is named only where the DNA matches it firmly. Size tells how often a clone was seen (once, few, many) or the class of an expanded clone, and some rows leave it out.

>-|-|TRBJ2-7|TRBV5-1|17
TGCGCCAGCAGCAGAACACTCCTGCAGGGTCGGTCCTACGAGCAGTACTTC
CASSRTLLQGRSYEQYF
>-|-|TRBJ2-7|TRBV5-4|14
TGTGCCAGCAGCTTGGCGGGGATCTCCTACGAGCAGTACTTC
CASSLAGISYEQYF
>TRBD1|-|TRBJ2-7|TRBV5-1|13
TGCGCCAGCAGCCCCCGACAGGGTGGCGAGCAGTACTTC
CASSPRQGGEQYF
>-|-|TRBJ2-1|TRBV6-1|14
TGTGCCACCACCCTAGCGTTCGGGTTCAATGAGCAGTTCTTC
CATTLAFGFNEQFF
>TRBD1|-|TRBJ1-1|TRBV14|16
TGTGCCAGCAGCCTTGACAGGGACTACGTGAACACTGAAGCTTTCTTT
CASSLDRDYVNTEAFF
>TRBD1|-|TRBJ1-2|TRBV5-1|15
TGCGCCAGCAGCCCTACAGGGGAATCATCCTATGGCTACACCTTC
CASSPTGESSYGYTF
>TRBD1|-|TRBJ1-2|TRBV28|15
TGTGCCAGCAGCCTGGACTGGACAGGGGTAAGAGGCTACACCTTC
CASSLDWTGVRGYTF
>TRBD1|-|TRBJ1-1|TRBV20-1|11
TGCAGTGCTCTAGACAGGGCTGAAGCTTTCTTT
CSALDRAEAFF
>-|-|TRBJ2-1|TRBV18|15
TGTGCCAGCTCATCCCGGAGGGCCCTGGGGAATGAGCAGTTCTTC
CASSSRRALGNEQFF
>TRBD2|-|TRBJ2-5|TRBV28|16
TGTGCCAGCAGTTCCCCCTGGCGGGAGGCTCAAGAGACCCAGTACTTC
CASSSPWREAQETQYF
>-|-|TRBJ1-5|TRBV6-1|10
TGTGCCAGCGGACCTCGTGTCCAGCATTTT
CASGPRVQHF
>TRBD2|few|TRBJ2-1|TRBV7-6|15
TGTGCCAGCAGCGTGCTAGCGGGAGGTAACAATGAGCAGTTCTTC
CASSVLAGGNNEQFF
>-|-|TRBJ1-5|TRBV6-5|13
TGTGCCAGCAGTTGGGACGGAAATCAGCCCCAGCATTTT
CASSWDGNQPQHF
>TRBD1|-|TRBJ2-1|TRBV25-1|13
TGTGCCAGCACCAAAACGACAGGGGGACCTTTGATCTTC
CASTKTTGGPLIF
>-|once|TRBJ1-2|TRBV28|18
TGTGCCAGCACCCGCGGCGGTACGGGGATCACTCTTAACTATGGCTACACCTTC
CASTRGGTGITLNYGYTF
>-|-|TRBJ1-4|TRBV6-1|12
TGTGCCAGCAGTGCTGCAAGTGAAAAACTGTTTTTT
CASSAASEKLFF
>-|-|TRBJ1-1|TRBV27|16
TGTGCCAGCAGTTTGGGGGGCGCACGGTTGAACACTGAAGCTTTCTTT
CASSLGGARLNTEAFF
>-|-|TRBJ1-3|TRBV27|14
TGTGCCAGCAGTCCACGGGGGGCTGGAAACACCATATATTTT
CASSPRGAGNTIYF
>-|-|TRBJ1-2|TRBV30|11
TGTGCCTGGAGCGCAGACGGTTCCTACACCTTC
CAWSADGSYTF
>TRBD1|-|TRBJ1-5|TRBV19|16
TGTGCCAGTAAGGTCGGCAGGGGGCGACTTTTCCAGCCCCAGCATTTT
CASKVGRGRLFQPQHF
>-|-|TRBJ2-1|TRBV7-9|16
TGTGCCAGCAGCTACCCCGGGACTGGAAAAGTGAATGAGCAGTTCTTC
CASSYPGTGKVNEQFF
>TRBD1|-|TRBJ2-2|TRBV5-3|15
TGTGCCAGCAACCCCGGGACAGCGAACACCGGGGAGCTGTTTTTT
CASNPGTANTGELFF
>-|-|TRBJ2-7|TRBV6-4|17
TGTGCCAGCAGTGACGGTCTTCTGGGGGCCCCGGTCTACGAGCAGTACTTC
CASSDGLLGAPVYEQYF
>TRBD2|-|TRBJ2-1|TRBV15|16
TGTGCCACCAGCAGAGATAAAGCGGGAGGGGGCTATGAGCAGTTCTTC
CATSRDKAGGGYEQFF
>TRBD2|-|TRBJ2-2|TRBV7-3|18
TGTGCCAGCAGCTCAAGAAAAGCTAGCGGGAGGGCCACCGGGGAGCTGTTTTTT
CASSSRKASGRATGELFF
>-|-|TRBJ2-6|TRBV4-1|17
TGCGCCAGCAGCCCCCGTGGCCGCAACTCTGGGGCCAACGTCCTGACTTTC
CASSPRGRNSGANVLTF
>TRBD1|-|TRBJ1-5|TRBV5-8|16
TGTGCCAGCAGTCCTTGGACAGGGGATAGCAATCAGCCCCAGCATTTT
CASSPWTGDSNQPQHF
>TRBD2|once|TRBJ2-2|TRBV7-3|16
TGTGCCAGCAGCAGAAAAGGGACTAGCGGCACCGGGGAGCTGTTTTTT
CASSRKGTSGTGELFF
>-|few|TRBJ2-2|TRBV7-3|13
TGTGCCAGCAGCACGACAGTGGGCGGGGAGCTGTTTTTT
CASSTTVGGELFF
>TRBD1|-|TRBJ2-7|TRBV30|19
TGTGCCTGGAGTGGACAGGGGACGATGGGAGGTGCGGCTGCCTACGAGCAGTACTTC
CAWSGQGTMGGAAAYEQYF
>TRBD2|-|TRBJ2-7|TRBV15|21
TGTGCCACCAGCAGACCTGACCCCAGTAGCGGGAGGGCCTTTACGACCTACGAGCAGTACTTC
CATSRPDPSSGRAFTTYEQYF
>-|-|TRBJ1-2|TRBV27|13
TGTGCCAGCAGTTTTCGGGGTAACTATGGCTACACCTTC
CASSFRGNYGYTF
>-|-|TRBJ1-1|TRBV29-1|10
TGCAGCGCTCAGAACACTGAAGCTTTCTTT
CSAQNTEAFF
>TRBD1|-|TRBJ1-3|TRBV15|15
TGTGCCACCAGCAGAACAGGGGGAGATGGAAACACCATATATTTT
CATSRTGGDGNTIYF
>TRBD1|few|TRBJ2-2|TRBV2|14
TGTGCCAGCAGAGGACAGGCCAACACCGGGGAGCTGTTTTTT
CASRGQANTGELFF
>TRBD1|-|TRBJ2-1|TRBV28|14
TGTGCCAGCAGTTTGTCGGGACAGCAAAATGAGCAGTTCTTC
CASSLSGQQNEQFF
>TRBD1|once|TRBJ2-3|TRBV5-1|15
TGCGCCAGCGCTCATGACAGGGGACGCACAGATACGCAGTATTTT
CASAHDRGRTDTQYF
>-|-|TRBJ2-5|TRBV19|13
TGTGCCAGTAGTCCGAGATTCCAAGAGACCCAGTACTTC
CASSPRFQETQYF
>TRBD1|-|TRBJ2-7|TRBV18|16
TGTGCCAGCTCTCTGACTGCCGGGACAGGAAGCTACGAGCAGTACTTC
CASSLTAGTGSYEQYF
>-|once|TRBJ2-6|TRBV19|13
TGTGCCAGTAGCCTCTCTGGGGCCAACGTCCTGACTTTC
CASSLSGANVLTF
>-|-|TRBJ1-2|TRBV28|13
TGTGCCAGCAGTTTTTCTGGATCAGATGGCTACACCTTC
CASSFSGSDGYTF
>TRBD1|many|TRBJ2-3|TRBV5-1|15
TGCGCCAGCAGCTGGGGACAGTCAGACACAGATACGCAGTATTTT
CASSWGQSDTDTQYF
>TRBD1|-|TRBJ2-5|TRBV19|16
TGTGCCAGTAGTGCCCCGGGACAGGATTTGCAAGAGACCCAGTACTTC
CASSAPGQDLQETQYF
>TRBD1|many|TRBJ1-1|TRBV30|16
TGTGCCTGGAGGCGATCGGACAGGGAGTCGAACACTGAAGCTTTCTTT
CAWRRSDRESNTEAFF
>TRBD2|once|TRBJ2-5|TRBV4-1|18
TGCGCCAGCAGCCAAGAATTAGGCAGCGCGGGAGAGGGGGAGACCCAGTACTTC
CASSQELGSAGEGETQYF
>-|-|TRBJ1-4|TRBV7-2|15
TGTGCCAGCAGCGTCTCCAGGGCCACTAATGAAAAACTGTTTTTT
CASSVSRATNEKLFF
>-|few|TRBJ2-3|TRBV9|15
TGTGCCAGCAGCGTAGCCCCAGCTGGCACAGATACGCAGTATTTT
CASSVAPAGTDTQYF
>TRBD2|few|TRBJ2-3|TRBV7-2|13
TGTGCCAGCAGCTTAGTGCGGGAGGGAACGCAGTATTTT
CASSLVREGTQYF
>-|-|TRBJ2-7|TRBV19|14
TGTGCCAGTAGTGTGCTATCGGGGGCGGGGGAGCAGTACTTC
CASSVLSGAGEQYF
>-|-|TRBJ2-1|TRBV5-4|14
TGTGCCAGCAGCTTGGAGGGCCTGGTGAATGAGCAGTTCTTC
CASSLEGLVNEQFF
>-|few|TRBJ2-7|TRBV5-1|14
TGCGCCAGCAGCTTGACTAGTGACTCCTACGAGCAGTACTTC
CASSLTSDSYEQYF
>-|-|TRBJ1-1|TRBV28|13
TGTGCCAGCAGCCAAACGGCGAACACTGAAGCTTTCTTT
CASSQTANTEAFF
>-|-|TRBJ2-1|TRBV5-8|16
TGTGCCAGCAGCTTGGCTACCGTGAGCTCCTACAATGAGCAGTTCTTC
CASSLATVSSYNEQFF
>-|-|TRBJ1-1|TRBV28|12
TGTGCCAGCAGTCAGGGGAGCACTGAAGCTTTCTTT
CASSQGSTEAFF
>-|-|TRBJ2-1|TRBV5-1|15
TGCGCCAGCAGCTTGGGCTCGGGCCGGAACAATGAGCAGTTCTTC
CASSLGSGRNNEQFF